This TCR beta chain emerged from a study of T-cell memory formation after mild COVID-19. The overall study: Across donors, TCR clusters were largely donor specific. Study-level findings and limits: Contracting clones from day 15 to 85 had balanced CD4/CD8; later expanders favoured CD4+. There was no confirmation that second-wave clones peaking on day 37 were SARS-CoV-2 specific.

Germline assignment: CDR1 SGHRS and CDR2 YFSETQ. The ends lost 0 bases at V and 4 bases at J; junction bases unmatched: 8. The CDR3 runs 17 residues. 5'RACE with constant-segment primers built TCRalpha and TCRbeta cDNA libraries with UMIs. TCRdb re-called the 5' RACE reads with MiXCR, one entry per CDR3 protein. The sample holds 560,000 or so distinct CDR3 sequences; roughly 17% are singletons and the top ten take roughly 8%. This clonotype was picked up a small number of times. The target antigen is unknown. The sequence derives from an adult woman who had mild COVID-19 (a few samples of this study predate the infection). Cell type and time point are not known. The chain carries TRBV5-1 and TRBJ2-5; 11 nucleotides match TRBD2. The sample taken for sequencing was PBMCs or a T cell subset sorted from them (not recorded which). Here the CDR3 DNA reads TGCGCCAGCAGCTTGGCCACTAGCGGGAGTGATCGAGAGACCCAGTACTTC. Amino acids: CASSLATSGSDRETQYF.